Below, 8 T cell receptor beta chains from the same sample are listed, as sequenced in a study of long-term antiretroviral therapy in people with HIV. Version v3.0 of the immunoSEQ assay ran at survey level. Clones were read by immunoSEQ multiplex PCR, and TCRdb kept only the in-frame ones, dropping some. The data show about 34,000 clones, with about four fifths seen just once and 7.9% held by the top ten. Sequenced material: unsorted PBMCs, taken 0.4 years before starting antiretroviral therapy. The source of these receptors is a young man with HIV.

This chain connects TRBV5-6 to TRBJ2-1, with D possibly being TRBD2 (6 bases). CDR1 and CDR2 from the germline V gene are SGHDT and YYEEEE. The ends were cut back, 0 bases at V and 8 bases at J, with 9 bases in the middle. This CDR3 comprises 13 residues. In DNA, the CDR3 is TGTGCCAGCAGCTTGGGGGGAGGCGATGAGCAGTTCTTC. Encoded protein: CASSLGGGDEQFF.

This clone qualifies as medium-sized. The chain recombines TRBV5-6 with TRBJ1-3; D ambiguous. Germline CDR1 and CDR2: SGHDT and YYEEEE. The length of the CDR3 is 13 residues. V was cut by 4 bases and J by 4 bases, with 9 bases left in between. CDR3 in amino acids: CASSTGLGNTIYF. CDR3 nucleotides: TGTGCCAGCAGCACCGGACTGGGAAACACCATATATTTT.

V usage is TRBV7-9 and J usage is TRBJ2-2; D is possibly TRBD1 (6 bases). CDR3 length: 15 amino acids. Germline assignment: CDR1 SEHNR and CDR2 FQNEAQ (reference sequence). The V gene lost 6 bases and the J gene lost 2 bases, with 13 bases spanning the gap. The CDR3 nucleotides read TGTGCCAGCAGACCGGGACACTTCAACACCGGGGAGCTGTTTTTT. Protein: CASRPGHFNTGELFF. The whole variable domain, filled in from reference TRBV7-9 and TRBJ2-2, reads DTGVSQNPRHKITKRGQNVTFRCDPISEHNRLYWYRQTLGQGPEFLTYFQNEAQLEKSRLLSDRFSAERPKGSFSTLEIQRTEQGDSAMYLCASRPGHFNTGELFFGEGSRLTVL.

The chain has TRBV5-1 and TRBJ2-2; a possible D gene is TRBD2 (6 bases). Per the germline V gene, CDR1 is SGHRS and CDR2 is YFSETQ. The CDR3 runs to 14 residues. V gave up 8 bases and J gave up 3 bases, with 14 bases separating them. CDR3 residues: CASTRGGDTGELFF. The CDR3 DNA reads TGCGCCAGTACCCGGGGAGGCGACACCGGGGAGCTGTTTTTT.

V usage is TRBV5-6 and J usage is TRBJ1-4; D remains ambiguous. Germline CDR1 SGHDT, CDR2 YYEEEE. The CDR3 runs 14 residues. Trimming shortened V by 1 base and J by 5 bases, and 9 bases separated the two germline ends. The CDR3 coding sequence is TGTGCCAGCAGCTTGACAGTACGGAATGAAAAACTGTTTTTT. It is translated as CASSLTVRNEKLFF.

This clone was recorded only once. The V call is TRBV12-5, the J call TRBJ1-1, with D uncertain. V lost 3 bases and J lost 1, with 9 bases in between. The length of the CDR3 is 14 residues. Germline V gene sequence: CDR1 LGHNT, CDR2 FRNRAP. The DNA for the CDR3 is TGTGCTAGTGGTTTTGTTAGTGGGAACACTGAAGCTTTCTTT. It specifies CASGFVSGNTEAFF.

The rearrangement uses TRBV11-2 and TRBJ2-7, with 7 bases identical to TRBD1. CDR3 length: 15 amino acids. The J segment lost 3 bases and the V segment lost 1 base, leaving 6 bases of the junction unmatched. Germline V gives CDR1 SGHAT, CDR2 FQNNGV. DNA for the CDR3: TGTGCCAGCAGCTTAGCAGGGGGAGCCAACTACGAGCAGTACTTC. Protein: CASSLAGGANYEQYF.

The V gene is TRBV19, the J gene TRBJ1-2; D possibly corresponds to TRBD1 (6 bases). The CDR3 covers 17 residues. The germline gives CDR1 LNHDA, CDR2 SQIVND (reference sequence). V lost 5 bases and J 4 bases, leaving 23 bases between the germline ends. This CDR3 reads CASSPRGGRAPFYGYTF. CDR3 coding DNA: TGTGCCAGTAGTCCAAGGGGGGGGCGCGCCCCATTCTATGGCTACACCTTC. The variable domain in full, with the rest retrieved from reference TRBV19 and TRBJ1-2, is DGGITQSPKYLFRKEGQNVTLSCEQNLNHDAMYWYRQDPGQGLRLIYYSQIVNDFQKGDIAEGYSVSREKKESFPLTVTSAQKNPTAFYLCASSPRGGRAPFYGYTFGSGTRLTVV.